This T cell receptor beta chain appears in the sequencing data of a study of blood T cell repertoires in COVID-19. In the study overall: Nucleic acid was either cDNA or gDNA, and it came from T cells, B-cell-depleted T cells, or PBMCs.

Original processing methods: Amplification of reference gene primers provided the estimated nucleated cell counts. TCRdb's copy holds only in-frame clones and misses some; the assay was immunoSEQ multiplex PCR. V, J and clone size reflect that table, while D and trimming were determined from the DNA. The sample contains around 260,000 clones, under 90% of which appear only once. There are 15 residues in the CDR3. Looked up from germline, CDR1 is KGHSH and CDR2 is LQKENI. Deletions cut 6 bases from V and 0 bases from J, with 12 bases between. The chain carries TRBV18 and TRBJ1-5; tentative D call: TRBD1 (6 bases). The sequence was collected from a woman aged 50 to 60 who had recovered from COVID-19. Input material: peripheral blood. The CDR3 nucleotides read TGTGCCAGCTCGGGGGGGCGGATTAGCAATCAGCCCCAGCATTTT. It is translated as CASSGGRISNQPQHF.